The 19 T cell receptor beta chains below come from one sample, sequenced in a study of metastatic and nonmetastatic thyroid tumors. Patients underwent thyroid surgery, and none had received any treatment before it. TCRdb called clones again from the PCR reads with MiXCR. The sample lists approximately 50,000 clones, roughly 4% occurring once. The specimen sequenced was blood. The receptors were gathered from a female donor with papillary thyroid cancer or a benign thyroid nodule (not recorded which). Some clones in this sample may be carry-over from other donors' samples.

This clone occurred many times. This sample includes further DNA sequences coding for the same CDR3. Here the CDR3 DNA reads TGTGCCAGCAGCCTGGGCCTGGCCTCAAGGGATGAAAAACTGTTTTTT. Protein: CASSLGLASRDEKLFF. The V and J genes are TRBV11-3 and TRBJ1-4, with D unresolved. The CDR3 runs 16 residues. The V end lost 5 bases, the J end lost 6 bases, and 19 bases lay between the germline ends. Germline V gives CDR1 SGHNT, CDR2 YENEEA.

This clone was seen at least ten times. The chain joins TRBV20-1 to TRBJ1-4, with D possibly TRBD1 on 5 matching bases. The CDR3 has 15 amino acids. Germline lookup yields CDR1 DFQATT and CDR2 SNEGSKA (reference sequence). V was shortened by 6 bases and J by 6 bases, with 20 bases between the two germline ends. The DNA for the CDR3 is TGCAGTGCCCCGAGCGCGCAGGGATCATATGAAAAACTGTTTTTT. This encodes CSAPSAQGSYEKLFF.

This clone was detected a few times. Written as DNA, the CDR3 is TGTGCCATCAGTGAACCCCCGGGGCACATTCAGTACTTC. Amino acid sequence: CAISEPPGHIQYF. The chain is built from TRBV10-3 and TRBJ2-4; D may be TRBD1 or TRBD2 (5 bases each). Trimming removed 3 bases at V and 8 bases at J, with 11 bases between. Germline V lookup: CDR1 ENHRY, CDR2 SYGVKD. CDR3 length: 13 residues.

This clone came up many times. The rearrangement joins TRBV10-3 to TRBJ1-5; a weak D match, TRBD1 (5 bases). Germline V gene lookup returns CDR1 ENHRY and CDR2 SYGVKD. V shed 0 bases and J shed 1 base, with 7 bases lying between them. The CDR3 has 15 amino acids. CDR3 nucleotides: TGTGCCATCAGTGAGTCGAGGGGAAGCAATCAGCCCCAGCATTTT. The encoded protein is CAISESRGSNQPQHF.

This clone was found many times. The chain links TRBV30 to TRBJ1-2; no clear D gene. The CDR3 covers 11 residues. V lost 3 bases and J lost 4, with 6 bases in between. Per germline, CDR1 GTSNPN and CDR2 SVGIG (reference sequence). The CDR3 DNA reads as TGTGCCTGGAGCGCTGGCTATGGCTACACCTTC. It specifies CAWSAGYGYTF.

As concerns this clone: This may arise from a read error, as a much more abundant clone is one base away. The rearrangement uses TRBV7-9 and TRBJ1-1, with a tentative D call TRBD1 (6 bases). Germline assignment: CDR1 SEHNR and CDR2 FQNEAQ (reference sequence). The CDR3 is 16 amino acids. Trimming shortened V by 5 bases and J by 3 bases, and 19 bases separated the two germline ends. DNA for the CDR3: TGTGCCAGCAGCCCTAGGACAGTGGGGGTGGACACTGAAGCTTTCTTT. Translation: CASSPRTVGVDTEAFF.

There are many counts of this clone. This chain links TRBV10-1 with TRBJ2-7; possibly TRBD2 for D (6 bases). CDR1 is WNHNN and CDR2 is SYGVQD in the germline V gene (reference sequence). Trimming stripped 10 bases from V and 3 bases from J, with 22 bases between. The CDR3 loop spans 15 amino acids. The CDR3 DNA follows: TGCGCCACCTCTATTGCGGGGCCAGAATTCTACGAGCAGTACTTC. Protein sequence: CATSIAGPEFYEQYF.

In its sample, this clone was seen a few times. This rearrangement joins TRBV12-3 or TRBV12-4 to TRBJ1-3; D ambiguous. Trimming cost V 4 bases and J 4 bases, with 11 bases left between them. CDR3 size: 14 residues. The CDR3 sequence: CASSYRTGGNTIYF. Written as DNA, the CDR3 is TGTGCCAGCAGTTATAGGACGGGAGGAAACACCATATATTTT.

Turning to this clone: A clone one base away is much larger, so this may be a read error. This sequence joins TRBV30 and TRBJ2-7, with 7 positions matching TRBD2. The CDR3 covers 16 residues. V lost 7 bases and J lost 2; bases outside the gene matches: 17. Germline V gene data show CDR1 as GTSNPN and CDR2 as SVGIG (reference sequence). The CDR3 is CAFGGGSGSPTYEQYF. The CDR3 DNA is TGTGCCTTCGGGGGAGGTAGCGGGTCTCCCACCTACGAGCAGTACTTC.

This clone was counted at least ten times. V gene TRBV11-2 combines with J gene TRBJ1-1; 9 bases fit TRBD1. This CDR3 spans 13 amino acids. Losses at the gene ends were 5 bases for V and 11 bases for J; bases not matched to a gene: 9. CDR1 and CDR2 (germline): SGHAT, FQNNGV. In DNA, the CDR3 is TGTGCCAGCAGCCACCGGGACAGGGATATGGCTTTCTTT. Translation: CASSHRDRDMAFF. Using reference TRBV11-2 and TRBJ1-1 for the parts outside the CDR3, the full variable domain is EAGVAQSPRYKIIEKRQSVAFWCNPISGHATLYWYQQILGQGPKLLIQFQNNGVVDDSQLPKDRFSAERLKGVDSTLKIQPAKLEDSAVYLCASSHRDRDMAFFGQGTRLTVV.

This clone was observed many times. This may stem from a read error, because a much larger clone lies one nucleotide away. The J gene is TRBJ2-5, the V gene TRBV6-1; tentative D call: TRBD2 (5 bases). This CDR3 has 12 residues. The V gene's germline CDR1 is MNHNS and CDR2 SASEGT. CDR3 nucleotides: TGTGCCGGCAGGTCGGGGCAAGAGACCCAGTACTTC. The encoded protein is CAGRSGQETQYF.

As to this clone: One junction end disagrees with the germline gene, perhaps due to a read error. The rearrangement joins TRBV6-1 to TRBJ2-1, with D possibly TRBD2 on 6 matching bases. Germline-derived CDR1 and CDR2 are MNHNS and SASEGT. This CDR3 is built from 13 residues. In nucleotides, the CDR3 is TGTGCCAGCACGAAACGGGGGATCAATGAGCATTCCTTC. Translation gives CASTKRGINEHSF.

This clone was recorded a few times. CDR3 amino acids: CASSVEGQGPTGELFF. For the CDR3, the DNA is TGTGCCAGCAGCGTAGAGGGGCAGGGGCCCACCGGGGAGCTGTTTTTT. The rearrangement uses TRBV9 and TRBJ2-2; a weak D match, TRBD1 (6 bases). The CDR3 length is 16 residues. V was pared by 0 bases and J by 4 bases, with 13 bases between. Germline CDR1 is SGDLS and CDR2 is YYNGEE.

This clone came up many times. V is TRBV20-1 and J is TRBJ2-1; D gene uncertain. The germline gives CDR1 DFQATT, CDR2 SNEGSKA (reference sequence). CDR3 size: 15 residues. The ends were cut back, 0 bases at V and 0 bases at J, with 9 bases in the middle. Here the CDR3 reads CSARDLSSSYNEQFF. The DNA for the CDR3 is TGCAGTGCTAGAGATCTCTCAAGCTCCTACAATGAGCAGTTCTTC.

This clone is medium-sized (0.01 to 0.1%). The V gene is TRBV6-5, the J gene TRBJ2-7, with 10 nucleotides matching TRBD2. Germline trimming cut 0 bases from V and 5 bases from J; bases unmatched to any gene: 4. This CDR3 has 15 residues. Germline V gene sequence: CDR1 MNHEY, CDR2 SVGAGI. The CDR3 sequence: CASSYSGLAGDEQYF. CDR3 nucleotide sequence: TGTGCCAGCAGTTACTCGGGGCTAGCGGGAGACGAGCAGTACTTC.

This clone was seen many times. The chain has TRBV25-1 and TRBJ1-3, with D hard to call. CDR1 is MGHDK and CDR2 is SYGVNS in the germline V gene. The CDR3 is 14 residues long. V lost 2 bases and J 4 bases, leaving 9 bases between the germline ends. The CDR3 nucleotides read TGTGCCAGCAGTGAAGAAGGGTCGGGAAACACCATATATTTT. It codes for CASSEEGSGNTIYF.

CDR3 nucleotide sequence: TGTGCCAGCAACAAACAGGGAGGAAACTATGGCTACACCTTC. Protein product: CASNKQGGNYGYTF. The chain links TRBV6-2 or TRBV6-3 to TRBJ1-2, with a tentative D call TRBD1 (6 bases). This CDR3 region has 14 residues. V was trimmed by 7 bases and J by 2 bases, leaving 14 bases between them. Germline CDR1 is MNHEY and CDR2 is SVGEGT.

This clone was observed many times. The chain employs TRBV19 and TRBJ2-1, with D perhaps given as TRBD1 or TRBD2 (5 bases each). V lost 6 bases, J lost 8 bases, and 17 bases lay in between. The CDR3 consists of 14 residues. The germline V gene encodes CDR1 LNHDA and CDR2 SQIVND (reference sequence). CDR3: CASSDSGTFDEQFF. CDR3 DNA sequence: TGTGCCAGTAGCGACTCCGGGACCTTTGATGAGCAGTTCTTC.

This clone was seen at least ten times. The rearrangement uses TRBV7-3 and TRBJ2-2; D remains ambiguous. The germline V and J ends were trimmed by 1 base and 2 bases, with 8 bases remaining between them. The CDR3 length is 15 residues. Germline CDR1 reads SGHTA; CDR2 reads FQGTGA. CDR3 amino acids: CASSLSRINTGELFF. The CDR3 DNA reads TGTGCCAGCAGCTTAAGCAGGATTAACACCGGGGAGCTGTTTTTT.